This passage covers 9 T cell receptor beta chains from one sample sequenced in a study of blood T cells in healthy people across ages (dated by TCRdb to about 2015). Library creation used 5' RACE. Reads for this sample came from an Illumina HiSeq 2500. A second PCR of roughly 6 to 11 cycles was run with a J-beta primer mix and a sample-barcoded 5' primer. The raw public reads went through TCRdb reprocessing: fastp at Q25, MiXCR clone calling, in-frame beta chains kept. Each entry merges the rows of one CDR3 protein and shows their most common DNA and genes. For this sample the table gives some 370,000 distinct CDR3 sequences, of which about 52% were detected only once. Around 49% of the sample rests with the top ten. Sequences were obtained from blood. These receptors were collected from a man in his 60s in good health.

The CDR3 coding sequence is TGTGCCACCAGCAGAAACAATGAGCAGTTCTTC. Translated, it gives CATSRNNEQFF. This chain joins TRBV24-1 and TRBJ2-1; no definite D call. Between the trimmed V and J ends, which lost 7 bases and 5 bases, there was a span of 5 bases. The germline V gene has CDR1 KGHDR and CDR2 SFDVKD. The CDR3 covers 11 residues.

This clonotype was picked up a small number of times. This chain uses TRBV7-2 with TRBJ2-5, with D possibly TRBD1 on 6 matching bases. V lost 5 bases and J lost 1, with 20 bases in between. CDR1 and CDR2 (germline): SGHTA, FQGNSA. The CDR3 runs to 17 residues. CDR3 amino acids: CASSPWGLGQTQETQYF. For the CDR3, the DNA is TGTGCCAGCAGCCCGTGGGGGCTTGGACAGACCCAAGAGACCCAGTACTTC.

This chain links TRBV10-3 with TRBJ2-5, with D unresolved. The CDR3 runs to 12 residues. Trimming took off 1 base at V and 2 bases at J, with 2 bases between the two ends. Germline V gene data show CDR1 as ENHRY and CDR2 as SYGVKD. CDR3 sequence reads: CAISELQETQYF. The DNA of the CDR3 is TGTGCCATCAGTGAGTTACAAGAGACCCAGTACTTC.

The chain employs TRBV6-5 and TRBJ2-7, with TRBD2 identical over 7 bases. The length of the CDR3 is 13 residues. V lost 2 bases, J lost 6 bases, and 4 bases stayed unmatched. The V gene's germline CDR1 is MNHEY and CDR2 SVGAGI. CDR3 sequence reads: CASSYRWGGEQYF. The CDR3 coding sequence is TGTGCCAGCAGTTACCGATGGGGGGGCGAGCAGTACTTC.

This clonotype was seen only a few times. This sequence joins TRBV12-3 or TRBV12-4 and TRBJ2-7; D may be TRBD1 or TRBD2 (5 bases each). Trimming cost V 2 bases and J 3 bases, with 14 bases left between them. The CDR3 consists of 15 residues. The CDR3 coding sequence is TGTGCCAGCAGTTTAAGGGACCAACTGGGCTACGAGCAGTACTTC. Translated: CASSLRDQLGYEQYF.

The CDR3 DNA follows: TGTGCCAGCAGTTTAGGGAGCACCTACGAGCAGTACTTC. Encoded protein: CASSLGSTYEQYF. This sequence joins TRBV27 and TRBJ2-7; D is possibly TRBD2 (5 bases). This CDR3 contains 13 residues. V lost 2 bases to trimming and J lost 2 bases, with 7 bases between them. Per the germline V gene, CDR1 is MNHEY and CDR2 is SMNVEV (reference sequence).

The sample holds one count of this clonotype. The genes are TRBV5-1 and TRBJ1-1; 7 positions match TRBD1. With 4 bases clipped from V and 5 bases from J, the junction kept 17 bases outside the gene matches. This CDR3 is built from 17 residues. The V gene's germline CDR1 is SGHRS and CDR2 YFSETQ. The CDR3 loop reads CASSKGSGGGLGTEAFF. The CDR3 bases are TGCGCCAGCAGCAAGGGTTCAGGAGGGGGCTTGGGGACTGAAGCTTTCTTT.

The CDR3, as DNA: TGCAGTGCTAGAGTCTCTAGACTAGCGAACTACGAGCAGTACTTC. This translates into CSARVSRLANYEQYF. The rearrangement uses TRBV20-1 and TRBJ2-4; 8 nucleotides agree with TRBD2. The DNA end is more similar to TRBJ2-7, so the J call may be wrong. This CDR3 has 15 residues. The germline CDR1 and CDR2 sequences are DFQATT and SNEGSKA (reference sequence).

The chain joins TRBV6-2 or TRBV6-3 to TRBJ2-7, with D possibly matching TRBD2 (6 bases). The CDR3 totals 15 residues. From germline, CDR1 is MNHEY and CDR2 SVGEGT. Trimming shortened V by 6 bases and J by 1 base, and 16 bases separated the two germline ends. The CDR3, as DNA: TGTGCCAGCAGACCCGGGACTGGCGGGTCCTACGAGCAGTACTTC. This gives the protein CASRPGTGGSYEQYF.